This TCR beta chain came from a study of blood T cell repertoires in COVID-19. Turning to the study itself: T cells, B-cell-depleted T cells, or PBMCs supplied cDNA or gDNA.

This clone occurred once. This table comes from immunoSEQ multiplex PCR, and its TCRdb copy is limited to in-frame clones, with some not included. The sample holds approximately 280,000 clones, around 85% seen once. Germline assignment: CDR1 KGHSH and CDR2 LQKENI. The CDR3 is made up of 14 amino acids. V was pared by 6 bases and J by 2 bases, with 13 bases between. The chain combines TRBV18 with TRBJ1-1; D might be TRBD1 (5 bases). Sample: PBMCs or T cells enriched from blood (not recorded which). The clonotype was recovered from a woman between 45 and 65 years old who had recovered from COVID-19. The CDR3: CASSTNRFNTEAFF. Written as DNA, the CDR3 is TGTGCCAGCTCTACCAACAGGTTTAACACTGAAGCTTTCTTT.